This TCR beta chain emerged from a study of blood T cell repertoires in COVID-19. Method: immunoSEQ multiplex PCR; TCRdb's copy keeps in-frame clones and lacks some. The sample consists of fewer than 130,000 clones, approximately 84% of them appearing once. Germline CDR1 is SGHTA and CDR2 is FQGTGA. The V and J ends lost 2 bases and 6 bases respectively, with 16 bases between them. The CDR3 covers 15 residues. The receptor comes from a human donor in a cohort sampled during active COVID-19. The chain joins TRBV7-3 to TRBJ1-1; TRBD1 is a possible D gene (6 bases). Sequenced material: peripheral blood. The CDR3 spells CASSLLGGASAEAFF. As DNA, the CDR3 is TGTGCCAGCAGCTTACTCGGGGGGGCTTCTGCTGAAGCTTTCTTT.